A selection of T cell receptor beta chains follows, all from one sample in a study of shared clonotypes between healthy human individuals. The assay was immunoSEQ multiplex PCR, and TCRdb's table has in-frame clones only and misses some. The sample holds 800,000 to 950,000 clones, 96% seen once. Sequenced sample: naive CD8+ T cells sorted from blood. These receptors came from a young man in good health. Each CDR3 is given with its conserved first and last residue. D genes are given only for firm matches. For some rows the clone size is stated as once, few or many, or as a class when expanded; others skip it.

cdr3_length: 13
d_call: -
v_call: TRBV29-1
j_call: TRBJ2-2
clone_size: -
cdr3_aa: CSVEERNTGELFF
cdr3_nt: TGCAGCGTTGAGGAAAGGAACACCGGGGAGCTGTTTTTT

cdr3_length: 10
d_call: -
v_call: TRBV29-1
j_call: TRBJ1-2
clone_size: -
cdr3_aa: CSVVEGGYTF
cdr3_nt: TGCAGCGTTGTTGAGGGTGGCTACACCTTC

cdr3_length: 15
d_call: -
v_call: TRBV5-1
j_call: TRBJ1-5
clone_size: -
cdr3_aa: CASSPGEYSNQPQHF
cdr3_nt: TGCGCCAGCAGCCCGGGGGAGTATAGCAATCAGCCCCAGCATTTT

cdr3_length: 13
d_call: -
v_call: TRBV27
j_call: TRBJ2-1
clone_size: -
cdr3_aa: CASSWGVGNEQFF
cdr3_nt: TGTGCCAGCAGCTGGGGGGTGGGTAATGAGCAGTTCTTC

cdr3_length: 15
d_call: TRBD1
v_call: TRBV7-9
j_call: TRBJ1-2
clone_size: -
cdr3_aa: CASTATLQGKVGYTF
cdr3_nt: TGTGCCAGCACGGCGACTTTACAGGGGAAGGTTGGCTACACCTTC

cdr3_length: 14
d_call: -
v_call: TRBV30
j_call: TRBJ2-7
clone_size: -
cdr3_aa: CAWSKGLTLGEQYF
cdr3_nt: TGTGCCTGGAGTAAGGGACTGACCCTGGGGGAGCAGTACTTC

cdr3_length: 15
d_call: TRBD2
v_call: TRBV4-1
j_call: TRBJ2-1
clone_size: -
cdr3_aa: CASSQLAGVANEQFF
cdr3_nt: TGCGCCAGCAGCCAACTAGCGGGAGTGGCGAATGAGCAGTTCTTC

cdr3_length: 13
d_call: -
v_call: TRBV5-4
j_call: TRBJ2-1
clone_size: -
cdr3_aa: CASSLTAYNEQFF
cdr3_nt: TGTGCCAGCAGCTTGACAGCCTACAATGAGCAGTTCTTC

cdr3_length: 12
d_call: -
v_call: TRBV27
j_call: TRBJ2-1
clone_size: -
cdr3_aa: CASSWSGNEQFF
cdr3_nt: TGTGCCAGCAGTTGGTCGGGAAATGAGCAGTTCTTC

cdr3_length: 15
d_call: -
v_call: TRBV6-4
j_call: TRBJ2-1
clone_size: -
cdr3_aa: CASSATGGGINEQFF
cdr3_nt: TGTGCCAGCAGTGCAACAGGAGGAGGAATAAATGAGCAGTTCTTC

cdr3_length: 15
d_call: TRBD1
v_call: TRBV9
j_call: TRBJ2-7
clone_size: -
cdr3_aa: CASSGTGTGAYEQYF
cdr3_nt: TGTGCCAGCAGCGGAACCGGGACAGGGGCCTACGAGCAGTACTTC

cdr3_length: 14
d_call: TRBD1
v_call: TRBV30
j_call: TRBJ1-2
clone_size: once
cdr3_aa: CAWTTGTGMYGYTF
cdr3_nt: TGTGCCTGGACAACCGGGACAGGAATGTATGGCTACACCTTC

cdr3_length: 15
d_call: -
v_call: TRBV13
j_call: TRBJ2-7
clone_size: -
cdr3_aa: CASSLGRSGAYEQYF
cdr3_nt: TGTGCCAGCAGCTTAGGGAGGAGCGGAGCCTACGAGCAGTACTTC

cdr3_length: 14
d_call: -
v_call: TRBV19
j_call: TRBJ2-7
clone_size: -
cdr3_aa: CASSLTLFLYEQYF
cdr3_nt: TGTGCCAGTAGCTTGACACTCTTCCTCTACGAGCAGTACTTC

cdr3_length: 16
d_call: -
v_call: TRBV5-6
j_call: TRBJ2-7
clone_size: -
cdr3_aa: CASSLSAGAQLYEQYF
cdr3_nt: TGTGCCAGCAGCTTGTCTGCAGGGGCCCAACTCTACGAGCAGTACTTC

cdr3_length: 15
d_call: -
v_call: TRBV7-9
j_call: TRBJ1-3
clone_size: -
cdr3_aa: CASVDTKRSRDTIYF
cdr3_nt: TGTGCCAGCGTGGACACCAAGCGATCGAGAGACACCATATATTTT

cdr3_length: 12
d_call: -
v_call: TRBV29-1
j_call: TRBJ2-7
clone_size: -
cdr3_aa: CSVEKGWNEQYF
cdr3_nt: TGCAGCGTTGAAAAGGGATGGAACGAGCAGTACTTC

cdr3_length: 17
d_call: -
v_call: TRBV21-1
j_call: TRBJ2-7
clone_size: -
cdr3_aa: CASSKALRQWSSYEQYF
cdr3_nt: TGTGCCAGCAGCAAAGCCCTTAGACAGTGGAGCTCCTACGAGCAGTACTTC

cdr3_length: 12
d_call: -
v_call: TRBV19
j_call: TRBJ2-7
clone_size: -
cdr3_aa: CATSQSSYEQYF
cdr3_nt: TGTGCCACCAGTCAAAGCTCCTACGAGCAGTACTTC

cdr3_length: 13
d_call: -
v_call: TRBV7-9
j_call: TRBJ1-1
clone_size: -
cdr3_aa: CASSWEQVPQAFF
cdr3_nt: TGTGCCAGCAGCTGGGAACAAGTACCCCAAGCTTTCTTT

cdr3_length: 16
d_call: TRBD2
v_call: TRBV11-2
j_call: TRBJ2-3
clone_size: -
cdr3_aa: CASSHNSGRALDTQYF
cdr3_nt: TGTGCCAGCAGCCACAACAGCGGGAGGGCCTTAGATACGCAGTATTTT

cdr3_length: 13
d_call: -
v_call: TRBV9
j_call: TRBJ2-7
clone_size: -
cdr3_aa: CASSVGVSYEQYF
cdr3_nt: TGTGCCAGCAGCGTAGGAGTCTCCTACGAGCAGTACTTC

cdr3_length: 12
d_call: -
v_call: TRBV7-9
j_call: TRBJ2-7
clone_size: -
cdr3_aa: CASSFPGFGQYF
cdr3_nt: TGTGCCAGCAGCTTTCCAGGGTTCGGGCAGTACTTC

cdr3_length: 20
d_call: TRBD1
v_call: TRBV18
j_call: TRBJ1-2
clone_size: -
cdr3_aa: CASSPTKFPGQIEYVNGYTF
cdr3_nt: TGTGCCAGCTCACCGACAAAATTTCCGGGACAGATTGAATATGTTAATGGCTACACCTTC

cdr3_length: 14
d_call: -
v_call: TRBV6-5
j_call: TRBJ1-1
clone_size: -
cdr3_aa: CASSPLSMNTEAFF
cdr3_nt: TGTGCCAGCAGTCCCCTGAGTATGAACACTGAAGCTTTCTTT

cdr3_length: 19
d_call: -
v_call: TRBV11-2
j_call: TRBJ1-2
clone_size: -
cdr3_aa: CASSGFGRGAGLGNYGYTF
cdr3_nt: TGTGCCAGCAGCGGCTTTGGGAGGGGCGCAGGTTTAGGGAACTATGGCTACACCTTC

cdr3_length: 12
d_call: -
v_call: TRBV30
j_call: TRBJ2-7
clone_size: -
cdr3_aa: CAWLKSSYEQYF
cdr3_nt: TGTGCCTGGCTCAAGAGCTCCTACGAGCAGTACTTC

cdr3_length: 14
d_call: -
v_call: TRBV7-9
j_call: TRBJ2-5
clone_size: -
cdr3_aa: CASSLAGSQETQYF
cdr3_nt: TGTGCCAGCAGCTTAGCTGGCAGCCAAGAGACCCAGTACTTC

cdr3_length: 15
d_call: TRBD1
v_call: TRBV7-9
j_call: TRBJ2-6
clone_size: -
cdr3_aa: CASSPGGSGANVLTF
cdr3_nt: TGTGCCAGCAGCCCAGGGGGATCTGGGGCCAACGTCCTGACTTTC

cdr3_length: 13
d_call: -
v_call: TRBV11-2
j_call: TRBJ1-2
clone_size: -
cdr3_aa: CASSSRDQNGYTF
cdr3_nt: TGTGCCAGCAGCTCCAGGGACCAAAATGGCTACACCTTC

cdr3_length: 16
d_call: -
v_call: TRBV5-1
j_call: TRBJ1-4
clone_size: -
cdr3_aa: CASSLGSVPTNEKLFF
cdr3_nt: TGCGCCAGCAGCTTGGGATCGGTTCCCACTAATGAAAAACTGTTTTTT

cdr3_length: 17
d_call: TRBD1
v_call: TRBV7-9
j_call: TRBJ2-5
clone_size: -
cdr3_aa: CASSLGGTGGSGETQYF
cdr3_nt: TGTGCCAGCAGCTTAGGAGGGACAGGGGGCTCGGGAGAGACCCAGTACTTC

cdr3_length: 15
d_call: -
v_call: TRBV29-1
j_call: TRBJ2-1
clone_size: -
cdr3_aa: CSVEGDSHSYNEQFF
cdr3_nt: TGCAGCGTTGAAGGGGACTCCCACTCCTACAATGAGCAGTTCTTC

cdr3_length: 14
d_call: -
v_call: TRBV10-2
j_call: TRBJ2-1
clone_size: -
cdr3_aa: CASPKGISYNEQFF
cdr3_nt: TGCGCCAGTCCGAAGGGTATTTCCTACAATGAGCAGTTCTTC

cdr3_length: 11
d_call: -
v_call: TRBV28
j_call: TRBJ2-7
clone_size: -
cdr3_aa: CASSSPAEQYF
cdr3_nt: TGTGCCAGCAGTTCCCCGGCGGAGCAGTACTTC

cdr3_length: 12
d_call: -
v_call: TRBV29-1
j_call: TRBJ2-7
clone_size: -
cdr3_aa: CSVKTTGYEQYF
cdr3_nt: TGCAGCGTTAAGACAACAGGTTACGAGCAGTACTTC

cdr3_length: 15
d_call: TRBD2
v_call: TRBV7-9
j_call: TRBJ2-1
clone_size: -
cdr3_aa: CASSSSGLAGNEQFF
cdr3_nt: TGTGCCAGCAGCTCCTCCGGACTAGCAGGCAATGAGCAGTTCTTC

cdr3_length: 12
d_call: -
v_call: TRBV14
j_call: TRBJ2-7
clone_size: -
cdr3_aa: CASSQGVYEQYF
cdr3_nt: TGTGCCAGCAGCCAGGGTGTGTACGAGCAGTACTTC

cdr3_length: 14
d_call: -
v_call: TRBV5-6
j_call: TRBJ2-3
clone_size: -
cdr3_aa: CASSLRTLGDTQYF
cdr3_nt: TGTGCCAGCAGCTTACGGACCCTGGGAGATACGCAGTATTTT

cdr3_length: 16
d_call: -
v_call: TRBV9
j_call: TRBJ2-2
clone_size: -
cdr3_aa: CASSVEVRVNTGELFF
cdr3_nt: TGTGCCAGCAGCGTAGAGGTCAGGGTGAACACCGGGGAGCTGTTTTTT

cdr3_length: 15
d_call: -
v_call: TRBV7-9
j_call: TRBJ1-1
clone_size: -
cdr3_aa: CASSSLTGVLQLAFF
cdr3_nt: TGTGCCAGCAGCTCACTAACGGGGGTTTTACAGTTAGCTTTCTTT

cdr3_length: 17
d_call: TRBD2
v_call: TRBV28
j_call: TRBJ2-5
clone_size: -
cdr3_aa: CASSSGLAGGNQETQYF
cdr3_nt: TGTGCCAGCAGCTCCGGGCTAGCGGGAGGGAACCAAGAGACCCAGTACTTC

cdr3_length: 12
d_call: -
v_call: TRBV5-1
j_call: TRBJ2-7
clone_size: -
cdr3_aa: CASSFGYHEQYF
cdr3_nt: TGCGCCAGCAGCTTCGGGTATCACGAGCAGTACTTC

cdr3_length: 14
d_call: -
v_call: TRBV27
j_call: TRBJ2-1
clone_size: -
cdr3_aa: CASSIGLADDEQFF
cdr3_nt: TGTGCCAGCAGTATAGGGCTCGCTGACGATGAGCAGTTCTTC

cdr3_length: 19
d_call: TRBD2
v_call: TRBV9
j_call: TRBJ2-2
clone_size: -
cdr3_aa: CASSIGGLAGLRDTGELFF
cdr3_nt: TGTGCCAGCAGCATCGGGGGACTAGCGGGACTCCGGGACACCGGGGAGCTGTTTTTT

cdr3_length: 15
d_call: -
v_call: TRBV18
j_call: TRBJ1-5
clone_size: -
cdr3_aa: CASSPGVHSNQPQHF
cdr3_nt: TGTGCCAGCTCACCGGGAGTACATAGCAATCAGCCCCAGCATTTT

cdr3_length: 15
d_call: TRBD2
v_call: TRBV6-6
j_call: TRBJ2-1
clone_size: -
cdr3_aa: CASSSGAGGPGEQFF
cdr3_nt: TGTGCCAGCAGTTCTGGCGCGGGAGGGCCGGGGGAGCAGTTCTTC

cdr3_length: 12
d_call: -
v_call: TRBV7-2
j_call: TRBJ1-2
clone_size: -
cdr3_aa: CASSLEWSGYTF
cdr3_nt: TGTGCCAGCAGCTTAGAATGGAGCGGCTACACCTTC

cdr3_length: 12
d_call: -
v_call: TRBV9
j_call: TRBJ2-2
clone_size: -
cdr3_aa: CASSPGTGELFF
cdr3_nt: TGTGCCAGCAGCCCAGGGACCGGGGAGCTGTTTTTT

cdr3_length: 14
d_call: TRBD2
v_call: TRBV2
j_call: TRBJ2-7
clone_size: -
cdr3_aa: CASIPTSGTYEQYF
cdr3_nt: TGTGCCAGCATCCCGACTAGCGGAACCTACGAGCAGTACTTC

cdr3_length: 13
d_call: -
v_call: TRBV7-2
j_call: TRBJ2-6
clone_size: -
cdr3_aa: CASSPNSANVLTF
cdr3_nt: TGTGCCAGCAGCCCTAATAGCGCCAACGTCCTGACTTTC

cdr3_length: 18
d_call: -
v_call: TRBV25-1
j_call: TRBJ2-6
clone_size: once
cdr3_aa: CASSDVGIPQSGANVLTF
cdr3_nt: TGTGCCAGCAGTGATGTCGGGATACCTCAGTCTGGGGCCAACGTCCTGACTTTC

cdr3_length: 15
d_call: -
v_call: TRBV9
j_call: TRBJ2-3
clone_size: -
cdr3_aa: CASSPSWGATDTQYF
cdr3_nt: TGTGCCAGCAGCCCCTCGTGGGGGGCCACAGATACGCAGTATTTT

cdr3_length: 11
d_call: -
v_call: TRBV27
j_call: TRBJ2-1
clone_size: -
cdr3_aa: CASSFRNEQFF
cdr3_nt: TGTGCCAGCAGTTTTAGGAATGAGCAGTTCTTC

cdr3_length: 17
d_call: -
v_call: TRBV12-5
j_call: TRBJ2-1
clone_size: -
cdr3_aa: CASGFELRDKLYNEQFF
cdr3_nt: TGTGCTAGTGGTTTTGAGCTCCGGGACAAATTATACAATGAGCAGTTCTTC

cdr3_length: 15
d_call: TRBD2
v_call: TRBV7-9
j_call: TRBJ2-7
clone_size: -
cdr3_aa: CASSNQRESTHEQYF
cdr3_nt: TGTGCCAGCAGCAACCAGCGGGAATCAACCCACGAGCAGTACTTC

cdr3_length: 14
d_call: TRBD1
v_call: TRBV4-1
j_call: TRBJ2-7
clone_size: -
cdr3_aa: CASSQDPGGGEQYF
cdr3_nt: TGCGCCAGCAGCCAAGATCCAGGGGGCGGTGAGCAGTACTTC

cdr3_length: 12
d_call: -
v_call: TRBV14
j_call: TRBJ1-2
clone_size: -
cdr3_aa: CASSQEWDGYTF
cdr3_nt: TGTGCCAGCAGCCAAGAATGGGATGGCTACACCTTC

cdr3_length: 13
d_call: -
v_call: TRBV9
j_call: TRBJ2-7
clone_size: -
cdr3_aa: CASSVAWGYEQYF
cdr3_nt: TGTGCCAGCAGCGTAGCTTGGGGCTACGAGCAGTACTTC

cdr3_length: 14
d_call: TRBD2
v_call: TRBV29-1
j_call: TRBJ2-1
clone_size: -
cdr3_aa: CSAQLAGRNNEQFF
cdr3_nt: TGCAGCGCCCAGCTAGCGGGAAGAAACAATGAGCAGTTCTTC